This TCR beta chain was identified during a study of shared clonotypes between healthy human individuals. Study overall: Used for every donor were three CD4 naive, three CD4 memory, two CD8 naive and one CD8 memory plate. Whole-study results and caveats: Naive CD4 clonotypes overlapped across a few donors at roughly 5%.

Naive CD8 cells lacked CD45RO and underwent positive selection for CCR7, leaving out terminally differentiated effector memory CD45RA+ cells. Donors were Caucasian adults residing in Nashville, Tennessee, USA. Libraries were prepared by immunoSEQ multiplex PCR; TCRdb keeps only in-frame clonotypes and omits some of them. The sample has some 2 million clones, approximately 94% seen once. As to this clone: Its antigen is undetermined.

The V gene's germline CDR1 is LGHNA and CDR2 YSLEER. The CDR3 spans 18 residues. V was clipped by 0 bases and J by 7 bases; unmatched bases: 14. The source material was naive CD8+ T cells sorted from blood. V gene TRBV4-3 combines with J gene TRBJ2-2; TRBD2 aligns across 7 bases. The source is a man in his late teens or twenties in good health. CDR3 region: CASSQDLASGLGGGELFF. The DNA for the CDR3 is TGCGCCAGCAGCCAAGATTTGGCTAGCGGTCTCGGGGGCGGGGAGCTGTTTTTT.